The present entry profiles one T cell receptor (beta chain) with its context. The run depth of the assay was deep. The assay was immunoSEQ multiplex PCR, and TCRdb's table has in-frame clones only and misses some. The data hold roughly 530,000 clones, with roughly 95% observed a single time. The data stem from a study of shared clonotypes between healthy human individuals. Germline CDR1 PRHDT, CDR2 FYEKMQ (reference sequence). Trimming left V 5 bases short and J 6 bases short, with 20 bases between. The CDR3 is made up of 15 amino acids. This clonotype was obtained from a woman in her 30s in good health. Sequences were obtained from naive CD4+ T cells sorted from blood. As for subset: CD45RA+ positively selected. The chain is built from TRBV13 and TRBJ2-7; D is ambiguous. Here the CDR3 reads CASSPNPLISVEQYF. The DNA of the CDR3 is TGTGCCAGCAGCCCTAACCCCCTCATCTCGGTCGAGCAGTACTTC. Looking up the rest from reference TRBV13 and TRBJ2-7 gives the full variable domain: AAGVIQSPRHLIKEKRETATLKCYPIPRHDTVYWYQQGPGQDPQFLISFYEKMQSDKGSIPDRFSAQQFSDYHSELNMSSLELGDSALYFCASSPNPLISVEQYFGPGTRLTVT.